One and the same sample provided the 30 T cell receptor beta chains below, sequenced in a study of cytomegalovirus exposure and HLA in healthy donors. The primer mix had 60 Vbeta and 13 Jbeta primers. Sequencing used immunoSEQ multiplex PCR; TCRdb keeps in-frame clones, though not all of them. The sample lists some 90,000 clones, roughly four fifths occurring once. Source material: PBMCs. These receptors were collected from a human donor in good health.

The CDR3 reads CASSEFLAGGPAKNIQYF. The CDR3 DNA reads as TGTGCCAGCAGTGAGTTTCTAGCGGGAGGGCCTGCCAAAAACATTCAGTACTTC. The chain recombines TRBV2 with TRBJ2-4; TRBD2 agrees at 12 bases. The CDR3 contains 18 residues. The V segment lost 3 bases and the J segment 1 base; nucleotides outside the gene matches: 7. The germline gives CDR1 SNHLY, CDR2 FYNNEI.

CDR3 residues: CASRGRANYGYTF. In DNA, the CDR3 is TGTGCCAGCAGGGGCAGGGCTAACTATGGCTACACCTTC. The V and J genes are TRBV27 and TRBJ1-2; TRBD1 might be the D (5 bases). CDR1 MNHEY and CDR2 SMNVEV come from the germline V gene (reference sequence). The CDR3 runs to 13 residues. The ends were cut back, 6 bases at V and 0 bases at J, with 8 bases in the middle.

The chain employs TRBV15 and TRBJ2-3, with TRBD2 matching 15 bases. V trimming: 5 bases; J trimming: 7 bases; junction bases outside the gene matches: 4. The CDR3 is 15 amino acids. Germline V gene lookup returns CDR1 LNHNV and CDR2 YYDKDF (reference sequence). The CDR3 bases are TGTGCCACCAGCCGGACTAGCGGGAGGGTGTATACGCAGTATTTT. Residues: CATSRTSGRVYTQYF.

The V and J genes are TRBV18 and TRBJ1-6, with 10 nucleotides matching TRBD1. The CDR3 is 15 amino acids. V lost 2 bases to trimming and J lost 6 bases; unmatched junction nucleotides: 1. Germline CDR1 KGHSH, CDR2 LQKENI. CDR3 DNA sequence: TGTGCCAGCTCACCAGGGACAGGGGTTAATTCACCCCTCCACTTT. Translated: CASSPGTGVNSPLHF.

The chain couples TRBV14 to TRBJ1-2; a possible D gene is TRBD1 (6 bases). This CDR3 is 13 amino acids long. In germline, CDR1 is SGHDN, CDR2 FVKESK. The ends were cut back, 4 bases at V and 2 bases at J, with 8 bases in the middle. The CDR3 sequence is CASSRQDNYGYTF. DNA for the CDR3: TGTGCCAGCAGCCGACAGGACAACTATGGCTACACCTTC.

The chain links TRBV7-2 to TRBJ2-1, with 8 bases aligning to TRBD2. Losses at the gene ends were 2 bases for V and 2 bases for J; bases not matched to a gene: 11. The CDR3 loop spans 18 amino acids. Germline V gives CDR1 SGHTA, CDR2 FQGNSA. The CDR3: CASSLTTVAGRAYNEQFF. The CDR3 region has the DNA TGTGCCAGCAGCTTAACAACGGTTGCCGGGAGGGCCTACAATGAGCAGTTCTTC.

The rearrangement uses TRBV7-6 and TRBJ2-1; 12 nucleotides align to TRBD2. This CDR3 has 16 residues. J lost 7 bases, V lost 6 bases, and 10 bases had no gene match. Germline loops: CDR1 SGHVS, CDR2 FNYEAQ. CDR3 bases: TGTGCCAGCAGTCCGACGACTAGCGGGAGAGGGAATGAGCAGTTCTTC. It yields the protein CASSPTTSGRGNEQFF. Drawing the rest from reference TRBV7-6 and TRBJ2-1, the complete variable domain is GAGVSQSPRYKVTKRGQDVALRCDPISGHVSLYWYRQALGQGPEFLTYFNYEAQQDKSGLPNDRFSAERPEGSISTLTIQRTEQRDSAMYRCASSPTTSGRGNEQFFGPGTRLTVL.

This clone has a single count. This chain links TRBV27 with TRBJ1-4; D is possibly TRBD1 (6 bases). The CDR3 loop spans 18 amino acids. Germline CDR1 and CDR2: MNHEY and SMNVEV (reference sequence). V was pared by 5 bases and J by 3 bases, with 22 bases between. The CDR3 bases are TGTGCCAGCAGTCCCCGACAGGTAGTTTTGAAGGCTAATGAAAAACTGTTTTTT. The encoded protein is CASSPRQVVLKANEKLFF.

This clone has just one count. This chain links TRBV7-2 with TRBJ2-3; D perhaps matches TRBD1 (5 bases). The ends were cut back, 2 bases at V and 2 bases at J, with 11 bases in the middle. The CDR3 has 15 residues. Germline CDR1 is SGHTA and CDR2 is FQGNSA. The CDR3 loop is CASSLLDTNTDTQYF. The CDR3 nucleotides read TGTGCCAGCAGCTTACTGGACACTAACACAGATACGCAGTATTTT. Full variable domain (missing parts from reference TRBV7-2 and TRBJ2-3): GAGVSQSPSNKVTEKGKDVELRCDPISGHTALYWYRQSLGQGLEFLIYFQGNSAPDKSGLPSDRFSAERTGGSVSTLTIQRTQQEDSAVYLCASSLLDTNTDTQYFGPGTRLTVL.

This chain connects TRBV27 to TRBJ2-5, with 11 bases matching TRBD2. V lost 4 bases and J lost 3; bases outside the gene matches: 1. Per the germline V gene, CDR1 is MNHEY and CDR2 is SMNVEV (reference sequence). The CDR3 sequence is 14 residues long. CDR3 loop: CASSSLAGEETQYF. The CDR3 DNA is TGTGCCAGCAGTTCACTAGCGGGGGAAGAGACCCAGTACTTC.

This clone was seen a few times. For the CDR3, the DNA is TGCGCCAGCAGCCAAGATTCATTGAGGCCCCTCTACACCTTC. It yields the protein CASSQDSLRPLYTF. The rearrangement joins TRBV4-3 to TRBJ1-2; D is uncertain. V lost 0 bases to trimming and J lost 10 bases, with 15 bases between them. Germline V gene lookup returns CDR1 LGHNA and CDR2 YSLEER. The CDR3 is 14 amino acids.

This clone was found a few times. The rearrangement links TRBV7-3 to TRBJ2-6; 7 bases align to TRBD1. This CDR3 has 13 amino acids. The trim removed 5 bases at V and 10 bases at J, leaving 5 bases unmatched. CDR1 is SGHTA, CDR2 FQGTGA, per germline. The chain's CDR3 is CASSPDRVNVLTF. CDR3 sequence (DNA): TGTGCCAGCAGCCCCGACAGGGTAAACGTCCTGACTTTC.

The chain combines TRBV6-6 with TRBJ1-3, with D possibly being TRBD1 (6 bases). V dropped 8 bases and J dropped 4 bases, with 9 bases sitting between them. The CDR3 has 12 residues. Germline-derived CDR1 and CDR2 are MNHNY and SVGAGI (reference sequence). Written as DNA, the CDR3 is TGTGCCAGCGCAGGACAGGGAAACACCATATATTTT. It specifies CASAGQGNTIYF.

The count of this clone is one. The gene calls are TRBV19 and TRBJ1-5, with 10 bases lining up with TRBD1. There are 15 residues in the CDR3. Unmatched junction bases numbered 6, after V lost 4 bases and J lost 6 bases. Per the germline V gene, CDR1 is LNHDA and CDR2 is SQIVND (reference sequence). The CDR3 coding sequence is TGTGCCAGTAGTAGCCGACAGGGGGCCATTCAGCCCCAGCATTTT. It translates to CASSSRQGAIQPQHF.

V usage is TRBV4-3 and J usage is TRBJ2-7; 8 bases line up with TRBD2. The V gene's germline CDR1 is LGHNA and CDR2 YSLEER. CDR3 size: 15 residues. After removal of 4 bases from V and 7 bases from J, the junction contained 12 bases not matched to a gene. This chain's CDR3 is CASSPGSGSAGEQYF. The CDR3 coding sequence is TGCGCCAGCAGCCCCGGGAGCGGGAGCGCGGGGGAGCAGTACTTC.

The CDR3: CASSANRQDTQYF. Written as DNA, the CDR3 is TGTGCCAGCAGTGCCAACAGGCAAGATACGCAGTATTTT. This sequence joins TRBV6-4 and TRBJ2-3; D perhaps matches TRBD1 (5 bases). Germline V lookup: CDR1 MRHNA, CDR2 SNTAGT. Trimming removed 4 bases from V and 5 bases from J, with 10 bases in between. This CDR3 comprises 13 residues.

This chain uses TRBV27 with TRBJ2-1; D is possibly TRBD1 (5 bases). The CDR3 consists of 13 residues. V was clipped by 5 bases and J by 6 bases, with 11 bases between them. Germline values: CDR1 MNHEY, CDR2 SMNVEV (reference sequence). The CDR3, as DNA: TGTGCCAGCAGTACAGGTCTCTCCAATGAGCAGTTCTTC. The encoded protein is CASSTGLSNEQFF.

The chain employs TRBV11-2 and TRBJ2-5; possibly TRBD2 for D (5 bases). The DNA end is a closer match to TRBJ2-7, so the J assignment may be wrong. This CDR3 contains 17 residues. Germline V gene data show CDR1 as SGHAT and CDR2 as FQNNGV. The DNA of the CDR3 is TGTGCCAGCAGCTTAACCCGACGGGGAGCCAACTACTACGAGCAGTACTTC. Translating it yields CASSLTRRGANYYEQYF.

The rearrangement links TRBV7-2 to TRBJ1-2, with a tentative D call TRBD1 (6 bases). This CDR3 is built from 13 residues. V was cut by 5 bases and J by 4 bases, with 11 bases left in between. Germline loops: CDR1 SGHTA, CDR2 FQGNSA. CDR3: CASSAQGIYGYTF. The CDR3, as DNA: TGTGCCAGCAGCGCCCAGGGGATCTATGGCTACACCTTC.

The rearrangement uses TRBV9 and TRBJ2-1; 8 bases align to TRBD2. The ends lost 5 bases at V and 6 bases at J; junction bases unmatched: 10. Germline V gene data show CDR1 as SGDLS and CDR2 as YYNGEE. The CDR3 is 15 amino acids. The CDR3 nucleotides are TGTGCCAGCAGTAGACCCAGCGGGGGCCGCAATGAGCAGTTCTTC. Protein product: CASSRPSGGRNEQFF.

The chain joins TRBV20-1 to TRBJ2-5; D unclear. Trimming pared 8 bases from V and 4 bases from J, leaving 11 bases between. CDR3 length equals 11 residues. Germline values: CDR1 DFQATT, CDR2 SNEGSKA (reference sequence). For the CDR3, the DNA is TGCAGTAATGCAGGTGGAGAGACCCAGTACTTC. Translated: CSNAGGETQYF.

The rearrangement joins TRBV25-1 to TRBJ1-6; 9 bases are a match to TRBD1. From germline, CDR1 is MGHDK and CDR2 SYGVNS. J was trimmed by 10 bases and V by 0 bases; bases with no gene match: 7. This CDR3 comprises 16 residues. CDR3 amino acids: CASSEYMGTGKSPLHF. The CDR3 DNA is TGTGCCAGCAGTGAATACATGGGGACAGGGAAATCACCCCTCCACTTT.

The rearrangement joins TRBV29-1 to TRBJ2-5; a weak D match, TRBD2 (6 bases). V was shortened by 6 bases and J by 2 bases, with 19 bases between the two germline ends. This CDR3 is 15 amino acids long. Germline values: CDR1 SQVTM, CDR2 ANQGSEA. The CDR3 loop is CSVVRLGLGQETQYF. CDR3 coding DNA: TGCAGCGTGGTAAGGCTGGGACTCGGGCAAGAGACCCAGTACTTC.

This chain links TRBV27 with TRBJ1-1; weak D call: TRBD1 (6 bases). The CDR3 runs 17 residues. Germline assignment: CDR1 MNHEY and CDR2 SMNVEV (reference sequence). V was clipped by 6 bases and J by 2 bases, with 22 bases between them. The CDR3 DNA sequence: TGTGCCAGCAGGTTGCAGGGGAGCGCGAGGGTTAACACTGAAGCTTTCTTT. Amino acids: CASRLQGSARVNTEAFF.

This clone has just a few counts. V and J are TRBV5-5 and TRBJ2-1, with D possibly TRBD2 on 6 matching bases. Trimming shortened V by 0 bases and J by 6 bases, and 10 bases separated the two germline ends. Per the germline V gene, CDR1 is SGHKS and CDR2 is YYEKEE (reference sequence). The CDR3 length is 14 residues. The CDR3 DNA follows: TGTGCCAGCAGCTTGGCCGGGGGTTCCAATGAGCAGTTCTTC. It is translated as CASSLAGGSNEQFF.

This clone was counted a few times. The chain recombines TRBV7-6 with TRBJ2-2; 10 bases agree with TRBD2. Looked up from germline, CDR1 is SGHVS and CDR2 is FNYEAQ. The CDR3 runs 17 residues. V was pared by 3 bases and J by 4 bases, with 8 bases of the junction left unmatched. The CDR3 bases are TGTGCCAGCAGCTTGCGAGCGGGGGGGCCGGGCACCGGGGAGCTGTTTTTT. It specifies CASSLRAGGPGTGELFF.

This clone appeared a single time. The rearrangement joins TRBV6-1 to TRBJ1-6; 9 bases are shared with TRBD1. Trimming took 7 bases from V and 8 from J; bases not matched to a gene: 9. The CDR3 is 15 amino acids. In germline, CDR1 is MNHNS, CDR2 SASEGT. The CDR3, as DNA: TGTGCCAGCAAGATTACGGGACAGGGTGATTCACCCCTCCACTTT. This codes for CASKITGQGDSPLHF.

The V and J genes are TRBV7-8 and TRBJ1-2; a weak D match, TRBD1 (5 bases). V gave up 0 bases and J gave up 5 bases, with 16 bases separating them. The CDR3 contains 16 residues. The germline gives CDR1 SGHVS, CDR2 FQNEAQ. The CDR3 region is CASSLALDGGRYGYTF. The DNA for the CDR3 is TGTGCCAGCAGCTTAGCGCTAGACGGGGGAAGATATGGCTACACCTTC. The whole variable domain, remainder taken from reference TRBV7-8 and TRBJ1-2, is GAGVSQSPRYKVAKRGQDVALRCDPISGHVSLFWYQQALGQGPEFLTYFQNEAQLDKSGLPSDRFFAERPEGSVSTLKIQRTQQEDSAVYLCASSLALDGGRYGYTFGSGTRLTVV.

The chain combines TRBV19 with TRBJ2-3; the D gene is possibly TRBD1 (5 bases). The CDR3 is made up of 12 amino acids. Germline CDR1 is LNHDA and CDR2 is SQIVND (reference sequence). With 4 bases removed from V and 5 bases from J, the gap between germline ends came to 7 bases. CDR3 sequence reads: CASSSRGDTQYF. The CDR3 DNA reads TGTGCCAGTAGTAGTAGGGGAGATACGCAGTATTTT.

This rearrangement joins TRBV6-5 to TRBJ1-2; D is perhaps TRBD1 (6 bases). This CDR3 spans 14 amino acids. CDR1 is MNHEY and CDR2 is SVGAGI in the germline V gene. The V end was cut by 5 bases, the J end by 6 bases, with 16 bases between. CDR3 sequence reads: CASSALGGQNGYTF. In nucleotides, the CDR3 is TGTGCCAGCAGTGCCCTCGGGGGGCAAAATGGCTACACCTTC.